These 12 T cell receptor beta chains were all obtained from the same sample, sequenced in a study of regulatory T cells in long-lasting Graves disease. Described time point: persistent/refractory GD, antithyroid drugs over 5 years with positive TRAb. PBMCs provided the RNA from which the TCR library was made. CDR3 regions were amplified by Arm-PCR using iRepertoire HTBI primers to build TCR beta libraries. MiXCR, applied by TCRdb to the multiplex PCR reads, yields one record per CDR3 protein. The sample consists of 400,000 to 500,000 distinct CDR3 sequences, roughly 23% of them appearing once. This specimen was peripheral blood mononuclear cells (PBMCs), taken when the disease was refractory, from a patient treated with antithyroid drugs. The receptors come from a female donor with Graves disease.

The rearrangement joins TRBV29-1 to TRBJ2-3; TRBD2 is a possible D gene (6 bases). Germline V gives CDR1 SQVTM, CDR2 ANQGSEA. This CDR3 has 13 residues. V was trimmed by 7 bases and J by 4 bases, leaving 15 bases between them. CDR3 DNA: TGCAGCGCTGGGACTTTACGCGCAGATACGCAGTATTTT. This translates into CSAGTLRADTQYF.

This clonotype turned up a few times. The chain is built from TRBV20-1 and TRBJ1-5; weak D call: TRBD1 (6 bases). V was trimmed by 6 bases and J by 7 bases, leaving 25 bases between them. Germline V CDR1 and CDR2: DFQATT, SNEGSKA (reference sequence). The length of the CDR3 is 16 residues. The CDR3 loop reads CSARYGGSPSGQPQHF. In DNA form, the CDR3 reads TGCAGTGCAAGATACGGGGGCAGCCCCTCAGGGCAGCCCCAGCATTTT.

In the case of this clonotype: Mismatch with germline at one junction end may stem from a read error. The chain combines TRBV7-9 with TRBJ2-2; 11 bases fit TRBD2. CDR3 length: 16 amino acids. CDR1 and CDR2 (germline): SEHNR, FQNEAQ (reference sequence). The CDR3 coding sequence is TGTGCCAGCAGCCCCCCGACTAGCGGGAACATCGGGGAGCTGTTTTTT. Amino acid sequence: CASSPPTSGNIGELFF.

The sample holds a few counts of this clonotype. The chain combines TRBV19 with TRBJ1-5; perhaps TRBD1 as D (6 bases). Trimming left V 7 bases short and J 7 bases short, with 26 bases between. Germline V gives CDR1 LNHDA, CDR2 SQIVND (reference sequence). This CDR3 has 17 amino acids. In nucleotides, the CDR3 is TGTGCCAGTAATAGAAACCTTAACAGGGATCGAGGGCAGCCCCAGCATTTT. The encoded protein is CASNRNLNRDRGQPQHF.

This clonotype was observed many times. This chain's CDR3 is CASSYTDRDLFF. As DNA, the CDR3 is TGTGCCAGCAGTTACACGGACAGGGATCTGTTTTTT. V is TRBV6-5 and J is TRBJ1-4; 8 nucleotides line up with TRBD1. The germline gives CDR1 MNHEY, CDR2 SVGAGI. The CDR3 has 12 amino acids. Trimming at V came to 2 bases and at J to 14 bases, leaving 4 bases not matched to a gene.

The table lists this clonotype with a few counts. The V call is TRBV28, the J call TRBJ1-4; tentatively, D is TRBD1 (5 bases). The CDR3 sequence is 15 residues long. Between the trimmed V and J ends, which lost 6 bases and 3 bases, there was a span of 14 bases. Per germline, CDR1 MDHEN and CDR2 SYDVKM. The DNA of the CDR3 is TGTGCCAGCAGCACCGGGGCTGCCCCTAATGAAAAACTGTTTTTT. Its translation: CASSTGAAPNEKLFF.

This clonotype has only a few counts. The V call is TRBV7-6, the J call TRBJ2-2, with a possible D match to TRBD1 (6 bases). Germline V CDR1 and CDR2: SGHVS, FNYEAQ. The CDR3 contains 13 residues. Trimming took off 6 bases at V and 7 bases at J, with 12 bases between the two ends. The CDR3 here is CASRTGTIGELFF. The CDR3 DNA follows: TGTGCCAGCAGAACCGGGACAATCGGGGAGCTGTTTTTT.

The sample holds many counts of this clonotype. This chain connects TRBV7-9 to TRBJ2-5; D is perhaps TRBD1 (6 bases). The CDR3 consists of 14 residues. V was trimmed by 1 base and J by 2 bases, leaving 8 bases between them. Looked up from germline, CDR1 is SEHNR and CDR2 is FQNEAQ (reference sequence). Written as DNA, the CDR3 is TGTGCCAGCAGCTTAGGGGACATACAAGAGACCCAGTACTTC. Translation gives CASSLGDIQETQYF.

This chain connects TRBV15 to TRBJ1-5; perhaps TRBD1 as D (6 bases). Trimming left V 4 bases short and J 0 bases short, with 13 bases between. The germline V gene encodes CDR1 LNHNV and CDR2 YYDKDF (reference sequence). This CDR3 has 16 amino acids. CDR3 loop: CATSKRRTASNQPQHF. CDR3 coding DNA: TGTGCCACCAGCAAGAGGCGGACAGCTAGCAATCAGCCCCAGCATTTT. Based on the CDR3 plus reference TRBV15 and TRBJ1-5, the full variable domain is DAMVIQNPRYQVTQFGKPVTLSCSQTLNHNVMYWYQQKSSQAPKLLFHYYDKDFNNEADTPDNFQSRRPNTSFCFLDIRSPGLGDTAMYLCATSKRRTASNQPQHFGDGTRLSIL.

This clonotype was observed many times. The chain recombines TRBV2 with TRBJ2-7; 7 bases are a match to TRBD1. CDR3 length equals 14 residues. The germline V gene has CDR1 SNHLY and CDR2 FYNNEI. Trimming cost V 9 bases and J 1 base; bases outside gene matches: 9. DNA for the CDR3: TGTGCCAGTCAGACAGGGATCGGTTCCTACGAGCAGTACTTC. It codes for CASQTGIGSYEQYF.

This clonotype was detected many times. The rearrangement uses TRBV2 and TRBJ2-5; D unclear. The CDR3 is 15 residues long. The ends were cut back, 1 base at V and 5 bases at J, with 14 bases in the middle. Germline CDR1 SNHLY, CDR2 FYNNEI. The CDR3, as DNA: TGTGCCAGCAGTGAAGAGTGGGAACGGTTTGAGACCCAGTACTTC. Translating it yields CASSEEWERFETQYF.

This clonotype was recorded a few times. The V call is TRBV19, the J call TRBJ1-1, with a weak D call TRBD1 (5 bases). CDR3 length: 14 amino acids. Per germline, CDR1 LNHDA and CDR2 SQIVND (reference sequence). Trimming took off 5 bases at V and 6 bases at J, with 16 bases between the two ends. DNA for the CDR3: TGTGCCAGTAGTTCCCCCGGGGGTTGGGCTGAAGCTTTCTTT. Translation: CASSSPGGWAEAFF.